A single sample is the source of the 20 T cell receptor beta chains below, sequenced in a study of T cell repertoires in cytomegalovirus infection. No antigen is known for these receptors. TCRdb re-called the reads with MiXCR, one entry per CDR3 protein. The sample lists roughly 310,000 distinct CDR3 sequences; 25% to 35% were seen once. The starting material was cultured PBMCs, obtained from culture after CMV antigen stimulation. These receptors all stem from a human donor in good health (CMV status not recorded). Some clones in this sample may be carry-over from other donors' samples.

The chain links TRBV4-2 to TRBJ2-1; 9 nucleotides agree with TRBD2. Germline V gene sequence: CDR1 LGHNA, CDR2 YNFKEQ. The CDR3 is 18 residues long. Germline trimming cut 0 bases from V and 4 bases from J; bases unmatched to any gene: 10. The CDR3 here is CASSQDPAREGLYNEQFF. The CDR3 nucleotides are TGTGCCAGCAGCCAAGATCCCGCGCGGGAGGGCCTTTACAATGAGCAGTTCTTC.

The J gene is TRBJ2-3, the V gene TRBV5-1; tentative D call: TRBD1 (5 bases). This CDR3 contains 13 residues. Germline-derived CDR1 and CDR2 are SGHRS and YFSETQ. Trimming left V 9 bases short and J 6 bases short, with 17 bases between. In DNA form, the CDR3 reads TGCGCCACCAAGGAGCCACAGGAGGATACGCAGTATTTT. The encoded protein is CATKEPQEDTQYF. Full variable domain (outside the CDR3, taken from reference TRBV5-1 and TRBJ2-3): KAGVTQTPRYLIKTRGQQVTLSCSPISGHRSVSWYQQTPGQGLQFLFEYFSETQRNKGNFPGRFSGRQFSNSRSEMNVSTLELGDSALYLCATKEPQEDTQYFGPGTRLTVL.

Here the CDR3 reads CASSPRTGTEAFF. DNA of the CDR3: TGTGCCAGTAGTCCTAGGACAGGCACTGAAGCTTTCTTT. V gene TRBV19 combines with J gene TRBJ1-1; 7 nucleotides agree with TRBD1. Germline-derived CDR1 and CDR2 are LNHDA and SQIVND (reference sequence). The length of the CDR3 is 13 residues. Trimming removed 5 bases from V and 4 bases from J; junction bases left unmatched: 4.

The rearrangement links TRBV10-2 to TRBJ2-7, with D possibly being TRBD1 (6 bases). Between the trimmed V and J ends, which lost 4 bases and 2 bases, there was a span of 9 bases. The CDR3 length is 13 residues. Germline V gives CDR1 WSHSY, CDR2 SAAADI. The DNA for the CDR3 is TGCGCCAGCAGTGGAAAGGGGGCCTACGAGCAGTACTTC. It translates to CASSGKGAYEQYF.

This clonotype was counted many times. This rearrangement joins TRBV6-1 to TRBJ2-4, with D perhaps matching TRBD1 or TRBD2 (6 bases each). The length of the CDR3 is 14 residues. The germline CDR1 and CDR2 sequences are MNHNS and SASEGT. Trimming removed 6 bases at V and 4 bases at J, with 13 bases between. The CDR3 reads CASRQGGLKNIQYF. CDR3 coding DNA: TGTGCCAGCAGACAAGGGGGGCTGAAAAACATTCAGTACTTC.

In its sample, this clonotype was seen a few times. V and J are TRBV7-2 and TRBJ1-1; possible D gene TRBD1, 5 bases. This CDR3 has 14 residues. Germline CDR1 reads SGHTA; CDR2 reads FQGNSA. The ends were cut back, 5 bases at V and 4 bases at J, with 14 bases in the middle. In DNA form, the CDR3 reads TGTGCCAGCAGCACCGGGGGGTGGGGCACTGAAGCTTTCTTT. Amino acid sequence: CASSTGGWGTEAFF.

V gene TRBV11-2 combines with J gene TRBJ1-6; D not resolved. Germline loops: CDR1 SGHAT, CDR2 FQNNGV. Trimming left V 3 bases short and J 2 bases short, with 14 bases between. This CDR3 is 17 amino acids long. CDR3 in amino acids: CASSFWRVVPYNSPLHF. The CDR3 DNA sequence: TGTGCCAGCAGCTTTTGGAGGGTTGTACCCTATAATTCACCCCTCCACTTT.

This sequence joins TRBV10-2 and TRBJ2-3; the D is unclear. This CDR3 spans 15 amino acids. V dropped 0 bases and J dropped 3 bases, with 10 bases sitting between them. Per the germline V gene, CDR1 is WSHSY and CDR2 is SAAADI. The chain's CDR3 is CASSESKTTTDTQYF. For the CDR3, the DNA is TGCGCCAGCAGTGAGTCGAAAACCACTACAGATACGCAGTATTTT.

There are a few counts of this clonotype. This chain joins TRBV19 and TRBJ1-2; the match to TRBD1 covers 7 bases. The junction had 6 bases not matched to a gene; V was cut back by 7 bases and J by 4 bases. The CDR3 has 13 residues. Germline CDR1 LNHDA, CDR2 SQIVND (reference sequence). CDR3 protein: CASTRDRIYGYTF. The DNA of the CDR3 is TGTGCCAGTACCCGGGACAGAATCTATGGCTACACCTTC.

The table lists this clonotype with many counts. The V gene is TRBV7-2, the J gene TRBJ2-7, with a tentative D call TRBD1 (6 bases). Germline loops: CDR1 SGHTA, CDR2 FQGNSA. The V end was cut by 2 bases, the J end by 0 bases, with 11 bases between. CDR3 length: 15 amino acids. The CDR3 nucleotides read TGTGCCAGCAGCTTATCCTGGACAGCCTCCTACGAGCAGTACTTC. It is translated as CASSLSWTASYEQYF.

This clonotype has a count of ten or more. The chain links TRBV12-3 or TRBV12-4 to TRBJ1-5, with D perhaps matching TRBD1 (5 bases). Trimming shortened V by 5 bases and J by 6 bases, and 17 bases separated the two germline ends. The CDR3 runs to 15 residues. CDR3 loop: CASSPGTPTGQPQHF. CDR3 DNA: TGTGCCAGCAGTCCCGGGACCCCAACTGGTCAGCCCCAGCATTTT.

This clonotype showed up just a few times. The J gene is TRBJ1-4, the V gene TRBV5-6; 8 positions match TRBD1. The V segment lost 2 bases and the J segment 5 bases; nucleotides outside the gene matches: 5. CDR1 SGHDT and CDR2 YYEEEE come from the germline V gene. The CDR3 consists of 15 residues. The DNA for the CDR3 is TGTGCCAGCAGCTTACCGGGACAGGCGAATGAAAAACTGTTTTTT. Translated, it gives CASSLPGQANEKLFF.

This clonotype has just a few counts. V and J are TRBV27 and TRBJ1-6; D not certain. V gave up 3 bases and J gave up 10 bases, with 16 bases separating them. Germline lookup yields CDR1 MNHEY and CDR2 SMNVEV (reference sequence). The CDR3 has 15 residues. In nucleotides, the CDR3 is TGTGCCAGCAGTTTCCGATTTCGACGGTTATCACCCCTCCACTTT. Translating it yields CASSFRFRRLSPLHF.

V usage is TRBV4-2 and J usage is TRBJ1-2; D is perhaps TRBD1 (5 bases). Germline V lookup: CDR1 LGHNA, CDR2 YNFKEQ. The germline V and J ends were trimmed by 0 bases and 6 bases, with 14 bases remaining between them. CDR3 length: 15 amino acids. The CDR3 is CASSQDPRGQNGYTF. Here the CDR3 DNA reads TGTGCCAGCAGCCAAGATCCGAGGGGCCAGAATGGCTACACCTTC.

The V and J genes are TRBV18 and TRBJ2-1; D is perhaps TRBD2 (6 bases). This CDR3 contains 13 residues. Trimming pared 6 bases from V and 9 bases from J, leaving 15 bases between. Germline CDR1 KGHSH, CDR2 LQKENI. The CDR3 bases are TGTGCCAGCTCTCCGGGACTGCGAGGTGAGCAGTTCTTC. Translated, it gives CASSPGLRGEQFF.

This chain joins TRBV6-5 and TRBJ2-3; D may be TRBD2 (5 bases). This CDR3 is 14 amino acids long. The germline CDR1 and CDR2 sequences are MNHEY and SVGAGI. V shed 2 bases and J shed 6 bases, with 12 bases lying between them. CDR3 bases: TGTGCCAGCAGTTACGAAGGGAGAGTGGATACGCAGTATTTT. Translation: CASSYEGRVDTQYF.

This clonotype was counted between two and nine times. The V and J genes are TRBV6-8 and TRBJ1-5, with D possibly TRBD1 on 5 matching bases. Germline CDR1 reads MNHGY; CDR2 reads SAAAGT. Trimming pared 6 bases from V and 4 bases from J, leaving 22 bases between. This CDR3 has 17 residues. The CDR3 here is CASSSGQGNPLNQPQHF. CDR3 sequence (DNA): TGTGCCAGCAGCTCTGGGCAGGGAAATCCACTGAATCAGCCCCAGCATTTT.

The rearrangement uses TRBV19 and TRBJ1-5, with D possibly matching TRBD1 (6 bases). The CDR3 length is 14 residues. Germline V gene data show CDR1 as LNHDA and CDR2 as SQIVND (reference sequence). V gave up 4 bases and J gave up 2 bases, with 9 bases separating them. The CDR3 sequence is CASSTDRRNQPQHF. The CDR3 region has the DNA TGTGCCAGTAGTACTGACAGGCGCAATCAGCCCCAGCATTTT.

This chain uses TRBV27 with TRBJ1-5; D gene ambiguous. This CDR3 is built from 11 residues. V shed 6 bases and J shed 14 bases, with 14 bases lying between them. From germline, CDR1 is MNHEY and CDR2 SMNVEV (reference sequence). For the CDR3, the DNA is TGTGCCAGCAGCTCCTTTGGAGAAGAGCATTTT. This encodes CASSSFGEEHF.

This clonotype was detected once. A much bigger clone sits one base away, suggesting this may be a read error. The CDR3 nucleotides read TGTGCGTTGCGTCCCGACTACAATGAGCAGTTCTTC. This sequence encodes CALRPDYNEQFF. This chain connects TRBV7-8 to TRBJ2-1, with no clear D. Germline V gene data show CDR1 as SGHVS and CDR2 as FQNEAQ. This CDR3 is 12 amino acids long.